This TCR beta chain was captured in a study of T cell responses to AZD1222 COVID-19 vaccine. Overall study results and limits: Donors in the cohort were predominantly white British and more often female, and clonal diversity was possibly underestimated. Nearly half of spike-specific TCRs reportedly go after variant regions that carry no mutations. Repertoire sampling was restricted to post-peak T cell response timepoints.

The assay was immunoSEQ multiplex PCR, and TCRdb's table has in-frame clones only and misses some. This table holds 35,000 to 55,000 clones, about 83% found once. Trimming took off 8 bases at V and 5 bases at J, with 18 bases between the two ends. Germline CDR1 is SEHNR and CDR2 is FQNEAQ (reference sequence). CDR3 length: 14 residues. Concerning this clone itself: Its specificity is not known.

Sample: peripheral blood, taken on day 0 of AZD1222 vaccination. The TCR comes from an adult in good health. V gene TRBV7-9 combines with J gene TRBJ2-5, with D perhaps TRBD2 (6 bases). The chain's CDR3 is CASGISRGYETQYF. The DNA for the CDR3 is TGTGCCAGCGGGATAAGTCGGGGGTATGAGACCCAGTACTTC.